The 11 T cell receptor beta chains below were found in one sample sequenced in a study of neurological immune-mediated disorders (dated 2019 in TCRdb). Receptor amplification or capture employed 5' RACE. Data came from an Illumina HiSeq 2500. The public sequencing data were trimmed at Q25 with fastp and processed into clonotypes with MiXCR by TCRdb, which kept only in-frame beta chains. Here each entry gathers all rows of one CDR3 protein and keeps the most common genes and DNA. Present in this sample are about 74,000 distinct CDR3 sequences, approximately 5.2% of which were seen just once. 7.4% of the sample is taken by the ten largest. The sample comprised PBMCs. These receptor sequences come from a man aged 18 to 35 with multiple sclerosis.

This clonotype was observed at least ten times. The chain recombines TRBV20-1 with TRBJ2-4; the match to TRBD1 covers 10 bases. Germline V gives CDR1 DFQATT, CDR2 SNEGSKA (reference sequence). V gave up 4 bases and J gave up 7 bases; unmatched junction bases: 16. CDR3 length: 17 amino acids. The CDR3 DNA sequence: TGCAGTGCTACGCCCGGGACAGGGGTCGGCGGGGGGAACATTCAGTACTTC. It yields the protein CSATPGTGVGGGNIQYF.

Ten or more counts support this clonotype. The J gene is TRBJ2-1, the V gene TRBV9, with 8 bases that match TRBD2. J was trimmed by 0 bases and V by 2 bases; bases with no gene match: 1. CDR1 is SGDLS, CDR2 YYNGEE, per germline. The CDR3 length is 15 residues. This chain's CDR3 is CASSVGLVSYNEQFF. The CDR3 region has the DNA TGTGCCAGCAGCGTGGGACTAGTCTCCTACAATGAGCAGTTCTTC.

This clonotype was detected ten times or more. The CDR3 region is CSARSPDREAEAFF. The CDR3 coding sequence is TGCAGTGCTAGATCCCCGGACAGGGAAGCTGAAGCTTTCTTT. The chain has TRBV20-1 and TRBJ1-1; 8 bases align to TRBD1. The V gene's germline CDR1 is DFQATT and CDR2 SNEGSKA (reference sequence). The J segment lost 6 bases and the V segment lost 2 bases, leaving 8 bases of the junction unmatched. CDR3 length equals 14 residues.

This clonotype was counted ten times or more. The rearrangement joins TRBV25-1 to TRBJ1-5, with 8 nucleotides matching TRBD1. Trimming took 3 bases from V and 8 from J; bases not matched to a gene: 6. CDR1 is MGHDK and CDR2 is SYGVNS in the germline V gene. CDR3 length equals 14 residues. The CDR3 DNA reads as TGTGCCAGCAGTGACCCAGGGGGCTGGGAGCCCCAGCATTTT. Protein: CASSDPGGWEPQHF.

In this sample, this clonotype turned up many times. The chain has TRBV7-2 and TRBJ2-2, with D uncertain. Germline values: CDR1 SGHTA, CDR2 FQGNSA. Trimming left V 2 bases short and J 2 bases short, with 18 bases between. The CDR3 extends over 18 amino acids. The DNA of the CDR3 is TGTGCCAGCAGCTTAACCTCGTGGTACGTCCCTAACACCGGGGAGCTGTTTTTT. It codes for CASSLTSWYVPNTGELFF. Full variable domain (remainder filled in from reference TRBV7-2 and TRBJ2-2): GAGVSQSPSNKVTEKGKDVELRCDPISGHTALYWYRQSLGQGLEFLIYFQGNSAPDKSGLPSDRFSAERTGGSVSTLTIQRTQQEDSAVYLCASSLTSWYVPNTGELFFGEGSRLTVL.

This clonotype was seen repeatedly, ten times or more. The chain is built from TRBV5-1 and TRBJ1-1; D remains unclear. Looked up from germline, CDR1 is SGHRS and CDR2 is YFSETQ. CDR3 size: 12 residues. V lost 2 bases and J 3 bases, leaving 5 bases between the germline ends. The CDR3 DNA is TGCGCCAGCAGCTTCCCGGACACTGAAGCTTTCTTT. Its translation is CASSFPDTEAFF.

This clonotype was seen a handful of times. Sequence at one end of the junction differs from germline and may be a read error. The gene calls are TRBV12-3 or TRBV12-4 and TRBJ1-6, with no clear D. The CDR3 extends over 11 amino acids. The DNA for the CDR3 is TGTGCCAGCAGTTGGGCCACGATACTCAACTTT. This sequence encodes CASSWATILNF.

This clonotype has ten or more counts. The CDR3 region has the DNA TGTGCCAGCCAAGCCGGGGCCCCGGACGAGCAGTACTTC. This translates into CASQAGAPDEQYF. This sequence joins TRBV12-3 or TRBV12-4 and TRBJ2-7; D may correspond to TRBD1 or TRBD2 (5 bases each). Trimming removed 8 bases from V and 5 bases from J, with 16 bases in between. The CDR3 is 13 amino acids.

This clonotype was counted at least ten times. V gene TRBV20-1 combines with J gene TRBJ2-7, with 9 bases fitting TRBD2. From germline, CDR1 is DFQATT and CDR2 SNEGSKA (reference sequence). Unmatched junction bases numbered 14, after V lost 6 bases and J lost 2 bases. There are 16 residues in the CDR3. The CDR3 nucleotides are TGCAGTGCCCCAAGGTGGGCTAGCGGGACCCCCTACGAGCAGTACTTC. Translated: CSAPRWASGTPYEQYF.

The table lists this clonotype with many counts. The V call is TRBV7-2, the J call TRBJ1-1; 9 bases agree with TRBD1. The CDR3 is made up of 14 amino acids. V lost 5 bases, J lost 6 bases, and 7 bases stayed unmatched. Germline CDR1 SGHTA, CDR2 FQGNSA. In DNA form, the CDR3 reads TGTGCCAGCAGCCCCGGGACAGGGAGGGCTGAAGCTTTCTTT. It specifies CASSPGTGRAEAFF.

This clonotype was counted a few times. The junction does not match germline at one end; this may be a read error. The chain employs TRBV20-1 and TRBJ1-6; unclear D gene. The CDR3 loop spans 14 amino acids. Germline V lookup: CDR1 DFQATT, CDR2 SNEGSKA (reference sequence). CDR3 protein: CSAREWVGNSPLNF. The CDR3 DNA is TGCAGTGCTAGAGAATGGGTAGGGAATTCACCCCTCAACTTT.